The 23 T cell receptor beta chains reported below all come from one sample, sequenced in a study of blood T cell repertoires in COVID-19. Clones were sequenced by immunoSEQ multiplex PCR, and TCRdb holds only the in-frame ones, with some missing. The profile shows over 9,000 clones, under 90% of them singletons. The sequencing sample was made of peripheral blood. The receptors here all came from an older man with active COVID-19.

CDR3 sequence (DNA): TGTGCCAGTAGTATCGGATGGGGGGGCTCCTACAATGAGCAGTTCTTC. Its protein is CASSIGWGGSYNEQFF. The V gene is TRBV19, the J gene TRBJ2-1; 7 bases align to TRBD2. After removal of 3 bases from V and 0 bases from J, the junction contained 5 bases not matched to a gene. Germline assignment: CDR1 LNHDA and CDR2 SQIVND (reference sequence). The CDR3 contains 16 residues. Full variable domain (outside the CDR3, taken from reference TRBV19 and TRBJ2-1): DGGITQSPKYLFRKEGQNVTLSCEQNLNHDAMYWYRQDPGQGLRLIYYSQIVNDFQKGDIAEGYSVSREKKESFPLTVTSAQKNPTAFYLCASSIGWGGSYNEQFFGPGTRLTVL.

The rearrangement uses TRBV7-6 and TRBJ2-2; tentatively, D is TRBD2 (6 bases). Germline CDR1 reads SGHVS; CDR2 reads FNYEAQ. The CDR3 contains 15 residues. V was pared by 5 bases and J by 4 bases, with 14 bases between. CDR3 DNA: TGTGCCAGCAGCGGATGGGGACTGACCACCGGGGAGCTGTTTTTT. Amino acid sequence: CASSGWGLTTGELFF.

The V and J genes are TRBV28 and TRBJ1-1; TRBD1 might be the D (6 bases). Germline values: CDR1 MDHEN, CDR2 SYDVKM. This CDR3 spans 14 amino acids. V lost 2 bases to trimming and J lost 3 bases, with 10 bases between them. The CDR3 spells CASSLRTEYTEAFF. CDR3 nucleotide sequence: TGTGCCAGCAGTTTACGGACAGAGTACACTGAAGCTTTCTTT. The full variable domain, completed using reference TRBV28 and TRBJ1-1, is DVKVTQSSRYLVKRTGEKVFLECVQDMDHENMFWYRQDPGLGLRLIYFSYDVKMKEKGDIPEGYSVSREKKERFSLILESASTNQTSMYLCASSLRTEYTEAFFGQGTRLTVV.

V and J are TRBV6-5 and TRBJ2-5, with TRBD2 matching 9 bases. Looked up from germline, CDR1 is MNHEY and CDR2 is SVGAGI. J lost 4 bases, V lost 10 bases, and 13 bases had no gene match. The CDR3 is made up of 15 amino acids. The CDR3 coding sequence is TGTGCCACCCAGGTAGCGGGAGTGGTGGGAGAGACCCAGTACTTC. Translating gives CATQVAGVVGETQYF.

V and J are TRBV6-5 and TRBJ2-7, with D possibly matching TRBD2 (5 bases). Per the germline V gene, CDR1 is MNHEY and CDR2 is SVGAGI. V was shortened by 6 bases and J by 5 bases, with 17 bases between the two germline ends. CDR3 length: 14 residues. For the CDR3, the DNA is TGTGCCAGCAGCCCGGACGAGGGTCTCCACGAGCAGTACTTC. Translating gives CASSPDEGLHEQYF.

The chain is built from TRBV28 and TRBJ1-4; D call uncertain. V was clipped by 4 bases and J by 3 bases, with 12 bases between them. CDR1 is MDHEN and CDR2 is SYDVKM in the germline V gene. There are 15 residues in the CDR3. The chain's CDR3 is CASSSLDLANEKLFF. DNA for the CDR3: TGTGCCAGCAGTTCTCTAGATCTCGCTAATGAAAAACTGTTTTTT.

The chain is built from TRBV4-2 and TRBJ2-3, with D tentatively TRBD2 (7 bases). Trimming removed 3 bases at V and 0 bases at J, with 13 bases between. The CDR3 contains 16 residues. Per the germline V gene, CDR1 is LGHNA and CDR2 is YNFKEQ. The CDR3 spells CASSQAGARSTDTQYF. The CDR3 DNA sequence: TGTGCCAGCAGCCAGGCGGGGGCGCGGAGCACAGATACGCAGTATTTT.

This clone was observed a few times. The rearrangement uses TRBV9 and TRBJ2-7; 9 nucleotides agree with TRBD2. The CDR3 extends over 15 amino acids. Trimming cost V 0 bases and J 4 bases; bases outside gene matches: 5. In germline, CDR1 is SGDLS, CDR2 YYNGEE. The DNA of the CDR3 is TGTGCCAGCAGCGTAGAGGCTAGCGGGATGTACGAGCAGTACTTC. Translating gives CASSVEASGMYEQYF.

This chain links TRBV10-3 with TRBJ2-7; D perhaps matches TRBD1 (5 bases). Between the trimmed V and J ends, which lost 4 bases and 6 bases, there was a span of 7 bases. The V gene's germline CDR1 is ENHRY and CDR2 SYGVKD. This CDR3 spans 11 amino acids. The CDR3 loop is CAISVGAEQYF. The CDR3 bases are TGTGCCATCAGTGTAGGGGCCGAGCAGTACTTC.

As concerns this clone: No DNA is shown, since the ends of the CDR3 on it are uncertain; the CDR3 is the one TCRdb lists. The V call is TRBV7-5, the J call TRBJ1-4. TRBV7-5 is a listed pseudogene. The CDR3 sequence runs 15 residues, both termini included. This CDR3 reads CARSFGEGSGEKLFF.

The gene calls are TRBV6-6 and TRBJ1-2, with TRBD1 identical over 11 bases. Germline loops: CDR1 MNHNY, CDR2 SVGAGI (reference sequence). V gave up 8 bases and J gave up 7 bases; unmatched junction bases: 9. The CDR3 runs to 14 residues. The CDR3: CASGQDRGLGGYTF. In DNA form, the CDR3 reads TGTGCCAGCGGGCAGGACAGGGGGCTTGGTGGCTACACCTTC.

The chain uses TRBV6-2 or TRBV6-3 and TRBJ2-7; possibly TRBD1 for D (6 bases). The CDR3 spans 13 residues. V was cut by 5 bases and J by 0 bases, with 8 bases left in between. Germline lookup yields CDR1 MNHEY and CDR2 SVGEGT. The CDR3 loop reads CASSRTASYEQYF. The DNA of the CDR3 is TGTGCCAGCAGTCGGACAGCCTCCTACGAGCAGTACTTC.

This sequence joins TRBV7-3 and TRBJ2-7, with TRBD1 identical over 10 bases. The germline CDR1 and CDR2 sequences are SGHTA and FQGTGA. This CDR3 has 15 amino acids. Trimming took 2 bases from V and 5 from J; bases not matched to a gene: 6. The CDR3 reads CASSLVPGQGNEQYF. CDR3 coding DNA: TGTGCCAGCAGCTTAGTCCCGGGACAGGGGAACGAGCAGTACTTC.

The DNA of the CDR3 is TGTGCCAGCAGCCTTTACGGACTCGAGCAGCCCCAGCATTTT. It encodes CASSLYGLEQPQHF. V usage is TRBV11-2 and J usage is TRBJ1-5, with D unclear. V shed 5 bases and J shed 7 bases, with 15 bases lying between them. Germline V lookup: CDR1 SGHAT, CDR2 FQNNGV. CDR3 length: 14 residues.

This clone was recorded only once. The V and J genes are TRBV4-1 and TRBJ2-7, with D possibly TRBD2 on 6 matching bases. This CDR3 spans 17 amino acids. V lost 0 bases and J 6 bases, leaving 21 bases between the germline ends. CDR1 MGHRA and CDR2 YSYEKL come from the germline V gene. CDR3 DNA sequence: TGCGCCAGCAGCCAAGATCTTAGCGGTGGCTTGGTTGTCGAGCAGTACTTC. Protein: CASSQDLSGGLVVEQYF.

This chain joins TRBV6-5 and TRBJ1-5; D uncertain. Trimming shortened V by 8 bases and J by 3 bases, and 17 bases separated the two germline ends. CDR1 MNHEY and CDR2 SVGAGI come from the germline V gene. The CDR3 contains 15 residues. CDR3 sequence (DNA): TGTGCCAGCCAGCTAGTGTTCGGGGACAATCAGCCCCAGCATTTT. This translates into CASQLVFGDNQPQHF.

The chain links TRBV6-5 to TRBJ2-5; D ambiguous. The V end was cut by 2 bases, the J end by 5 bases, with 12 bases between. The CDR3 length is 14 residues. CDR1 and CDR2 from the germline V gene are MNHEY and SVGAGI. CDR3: CASSYDQRWETQYF. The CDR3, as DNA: TGTGCCAGCAGTTACGATCAACGGTGGGAGACCCAGTACTTC.

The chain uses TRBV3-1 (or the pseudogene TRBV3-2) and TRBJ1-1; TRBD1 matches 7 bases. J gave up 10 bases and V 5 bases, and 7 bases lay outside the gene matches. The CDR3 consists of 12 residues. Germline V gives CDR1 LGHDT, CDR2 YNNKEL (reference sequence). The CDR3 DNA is TGTGCCAGCAGCTCGACAGGGCTCGGAGCTTTCTTT. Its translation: CASSSTGLGAFF.

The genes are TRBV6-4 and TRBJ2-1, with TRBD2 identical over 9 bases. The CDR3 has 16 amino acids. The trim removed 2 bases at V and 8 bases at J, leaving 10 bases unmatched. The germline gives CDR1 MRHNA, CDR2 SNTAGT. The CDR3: CASSDSSGGGSDEQFF. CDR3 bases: TGTGCCAGCAGTGACAGTAGCGGGGGCGGCTCGGATGAGCAGTTCTTC.

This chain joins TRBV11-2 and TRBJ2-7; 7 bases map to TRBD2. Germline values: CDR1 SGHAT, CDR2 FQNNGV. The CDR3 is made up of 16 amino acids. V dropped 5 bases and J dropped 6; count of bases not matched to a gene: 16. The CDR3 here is CASSPLFIAGVREQYF. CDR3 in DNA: TGTGCCAGCAGCCCCCTATTTATTGCGGGAGTACGCGAGCAGTACTTC. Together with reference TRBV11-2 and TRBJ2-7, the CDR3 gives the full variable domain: EAGVAQSPRYKIIEKRQSVAFWCNPISGHATLYWYQQILGQGPKLLIQFQNNGVVDDSQLPKDRFSAERLKGVDSTLKIQPAKLEDSAVYLCASSPLFIAGVREQYFGPGTRLTVT.

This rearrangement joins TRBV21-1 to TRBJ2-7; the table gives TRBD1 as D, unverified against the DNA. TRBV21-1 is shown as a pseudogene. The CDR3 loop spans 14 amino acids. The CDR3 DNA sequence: TGTGCCAGCAGCAAAGTAAGGACAGAGGACGAGCAGTACTTC. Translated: CASSKVRTEDEQYF.

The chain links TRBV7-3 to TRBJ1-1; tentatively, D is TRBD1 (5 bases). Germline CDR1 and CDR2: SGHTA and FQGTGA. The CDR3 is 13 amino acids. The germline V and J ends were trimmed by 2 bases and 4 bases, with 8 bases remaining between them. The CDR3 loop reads CASSLSGSTEAFF. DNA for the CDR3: TGTGCCAGCAGCTTATCAGGGTCCACTGAAGCTTTCTTT.

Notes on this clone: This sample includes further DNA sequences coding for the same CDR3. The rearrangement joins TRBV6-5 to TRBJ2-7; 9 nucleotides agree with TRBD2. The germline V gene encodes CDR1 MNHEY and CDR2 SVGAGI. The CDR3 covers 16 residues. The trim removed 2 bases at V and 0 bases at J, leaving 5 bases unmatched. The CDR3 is CASSYLAGGPSYEQYF. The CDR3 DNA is TGTGCCAGCAGTTACCTGGCGGGAGGGCCCTCCTACGAGCAGTACTTC.